The entry that follows covers one T cell receptor (beta chain) sequence. The antigen remains unidentified. This specimen belongs to a study of shared clonotypes between healthy human individuals. Overall study findings and caveats: Across subsets, estimated richness was generally greater for naive than for memory populations. About 5.2% was the fraction of naive CD4 clonotypes found shared across a few donors.

Trimming cost V 5 bases and J 5 bases; bases outside gene matches: 8. CDR3 length: 15 residues. The germline gives CDR1 SGHTA, CDR2 FQGNSA. Assay used: immunoSEQ multiplex PCR; TCRdb lists only in-frame clones, some missing. Of over 1.4 million clones listed, roughly 97% are singletons. The genes are TRBV7-2 and TRBJ2-3; TRBD2 matches at 9 bases. The sequenced sample was naive CD4+ T cells sorted from blood. As for subset: CD45RA+ positively selected. This TCR came from a young man in good health. The CDR3 protein is CASSDSGRAGDTQYF. The DNA for the CDR3 is TGTGCCAGCAGCGATAGCGGGAGAGCGGGAGATACGCAGTATTTT.